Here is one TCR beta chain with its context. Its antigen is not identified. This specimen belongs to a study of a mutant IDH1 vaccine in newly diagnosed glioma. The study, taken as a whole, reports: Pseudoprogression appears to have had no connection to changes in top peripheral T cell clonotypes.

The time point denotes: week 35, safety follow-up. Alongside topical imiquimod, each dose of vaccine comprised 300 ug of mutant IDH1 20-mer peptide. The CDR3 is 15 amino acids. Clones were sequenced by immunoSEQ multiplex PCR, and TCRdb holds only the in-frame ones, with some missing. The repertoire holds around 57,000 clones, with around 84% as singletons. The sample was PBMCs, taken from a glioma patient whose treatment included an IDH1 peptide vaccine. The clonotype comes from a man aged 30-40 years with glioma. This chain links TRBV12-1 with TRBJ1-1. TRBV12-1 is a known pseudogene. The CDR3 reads CASRTPLQMNTEAFF. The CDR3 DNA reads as TGTGCCAGCAGGACCCCGTTACAAATGAACACTGAAGCTTTCTTT.